The rows below give T cell receptor beta chains drawn from one sample of a study of blood T cell repertoires in COVID-19. Sequenced by immunoSEQ multiplex PCR; TCRdb stores in-frame clones only, minus some. The repertoire has 120,000 or so clones, about 70% of them found once; the top ten carry approximately 2%. Specimen: peripheral blood. These receptor sequences come from a woman aged 65 to 85 with acute or convalescent COVID-19. CDR3s include the opening cysteine and the closing phenylalanine or tryptophan. The D gene is left open where the match is weak. Clone size, where shown, is once, few, many, or a class for clones that have expanded.

DNA | CDR3 | length | D | size | J | V
TGTGCCAGCAGTTTACCGGGACACCAGAACACTGAAGCTTTCTTT | CASSLPGHQNTEAFF | 15 | NA | NA | TRBJ1-1 | TRBV6-6
TGTGCCAGCAGCTTAGGAGCTCAGGAGGGATACGAGCAGTACTTC | CASSLGAQEGYEQYF | 15 | NA | NA | TRBJ2-7 | TRBV7-2
TGTGCCAGCTCATTGGACAGGATGGGCCTTAACACAGATACGCAGTATTTT | CASSLDRMGLNTDTQYF | 17 | TRBD1 | NA | TRBJ2-3 | TRBV18
TGTGCCAGCAGTCCACGGGGACAGGGGGCCCACGAGCAGTACTTC | CASSPRGQGAHEQYF | 15 | TRBD1 | NA | TRBJ2-7 | TRBV6-5
TGCAGCGTCTCTCGGGGGTCCTACGAGCAGTACTTC | CSVSRGSYEQYF | 12 | NA | NA | TRBJ2-7 | TRBV29-1
TGTGCCAGCAGCCCGCTAGCGGGGGGGACCACCCAGTACTTC | CASSPLAGGTTQYF | 14 | TRBD2 | NA | TRBJ2-5 | TRBV7-2
TGTGCCAGCAGCTTTACAGGGCTTGGAAATGAAAAACTGTTTTTT | CASSFTGLGNEKLFF | 15 | NA | NA | TRBJ1-4 | TRBV7-9
TGTGCCAGCAGCTTGGGAGGACAGGGTACATACAATGAGCAGTTCTTC | CASSLGGQGTYNEQFF | 16 | TRBD1 | NA | TRBJ2-1 | TRBV11-1
TGTGCCAGCAGCTTAGATAGCTCCTACAATGAGCAGTTCTTC | CASSLDSSYNEQFF | 14 | NA | NA | TRBJ2-1 | TRBV11-3
TGTGCCAGCAGCCCTAGTGCCGGCTTTACTAACTATGGCTACACCTTC | CASSPSAGFTNYGYTF | 16 | NA | NA | TRBJ1-2 | TRBV9
TGTGCCAGCAGCTTGAGGGGGGGCGTTATAGCTGGGGCCAACGTCCTGACTTTC | CASSLRGGVIAGANVLTF | 18 | NA | NA | TRBJ2-6 | TRBV5-6
TGCGCCAGCAGCTTGGGAGATAACGAGCAGTACTTC | CASSLGDNEQYF | 12 | NA | many | TRBJ2-7 | TRBV5-1
TGTGCCAGCAGCTTAGGTGGGGAGTTTGAAGCTTTCTTT | CASSLGGEFEAFF | 13 | NA | NA | TRBJ1-1 | TRBV7-9
TGTGCCAGCACCCTAGCGGGAGAAGGCACAGATACGCAGTATTTT | CASTLAGEGTDTQYF | 15 | TRBD2 | NA | TRBJ2-3 | TRBV9
TGCGCCAGCAGTTTGTCGCCGAAAGGGGGTCAAGAGACCCAGTACTTC | CASSLSPKGGQETQYF | 16 | NA | NA | TRBJ2-5 | TRBV5-1
TGTGCCAGCAGCGTGATAGCGGCCTACAATGAGCAGTTCTTC | CASSVIAAYNEQFF | 14 | NA | NA | TRBJ2-1 | TRBV7-8
TGTGCCAGCAGTGACTCTAGCGGCTCCTACAATGAGCAGTTCTTC | CASSDSSGSYNEQFF | 15 | NA | NA | TRBJ2-1 | TRBV6-4
TGCGCCAGCAGCCAAGGGTTGTCAAGGGGGGGCTCCTACAATGAGCAGTTCTTC | CASSQGLSRGGSYNEQFF | 18 | NA | NA | TRBJ2-1 | TRBV4-1
TGCGCCAGCAGCTTCCGACTAGACGGTGAGCAGTTCTTC | CASSFRLDGEQFF | 13 | NA | NA | TRBJ2-1 | TRBV4-1
TGTGCCAGCAGCCGACTCCAGAGCTCCTACAATGAGCAGTTCTTC | CASSRLQSSYNEQFF | 15 | NA | NA | TRBJ2-1 | TRBV3-1/TRBV3-2
TGTGCCAGCAGCAGTTACTCAGGGGGCACGGCTTTCTTT | CASSSYSGGTAFF | 13 | TRBD1 | NA | TRBJ1-1 | TRBV7-7
TGTGCCAGCAGCTTAGCGAGTGGGCGGGGGGCCCGCAATGAGCAGTTCTTC | CASSLASGRGARNEQFF | 17 | TRBD2 | NA | TRBJ2-1 | TRBV13
TGTGCCAGCAGTTCCCAGGGAGGGTTGAACACTGAAGCTTTCTTT | CASSSQGGLNTEAFF | 15 | NA | NA | TRBJ1-1 | TRBV27
TGTGCCAGCAGGGACGGGAAGAACACTGAAGCTTTCTTT | CASRDGKNTEAFF | 13 | NA | NA | TRBJ1-1 | TRBV28
TGTGCCTGGAGCGAGGGATATGGCTACACCTTC | CAWSEGYGYTF | 11 | NA | few | TRBJ1-2 | TRBV30
TGTGCCAGCAGCTTATGGGGGGGCGTTTCATACACTGAAGCTTTCTTT | CASSLWGGVSYTEAFF | 16 | NA | NA | TRBJ1-1 | TRBV7-3
TGTGCCAGCAGTTACTCTCCAGCAACTAATGAAAAACTGTTTTTT | CASSYSPATNEKLFF | 15 | NA | once | TRBJ1-4 | TRBV6-5
TGCGCCAGCAGCCAAGATGGAGCCAGCGGGAATACAGATACGCAGTATTTT | CASSQDGASGNTDTQYF | 17 | TRBD2 | NA | TRBJ2-3 | TRBV4-1
TGTGCCAGCAGGACCGGGACGGGAGTCTATGGCTACACCTTC | CASRTGTGVYGYTF | 14 | NA | NA | TRBJ1-2 | TRBV28
TGTGCCAGCAGCCGGGGGACGGCGGATCTCTATGGCTACACCTTC | CASSRGTADLYGYTF | 15 | NA | NA | TRBJ1-2 | TRBV11-1
TGTGCCAGCAGCTCCGGGACATTCCTCACTGGGGATGGCTACACCTTC | CASSSGTFLTGDGYTF | 16 | NA | few | TRBJ1-2 | TRBV5-4
TGCAGCGTTGAAGAAGGAGTAGGCACAGATACGCAGTATTTT | CSVEEGVGTDTQYF | 14 | NA | NA | TRBJ2-3 | TRBV29-1
TGTGCCAGTACCTCCAGTTGGACAGCTGGAAACACCATATATTTT | CASTSSWTAGNTIYF | 15 | NA | few | TRBJ1-3 | TRBV19
TGTGCCAGCAGCAAAGGACAGGGGGGTTTCGACACTGAAGCTTTCTTT | CASSKGQGGFDTEAFF | 16 | TRBD1 | NA | TRBJ1-1 | TRBV3-1/TRBV3-2
TGTGCCAGCAGTTTATTGAGGACAGGGGGCATCTATGGCTACACCTTC | CASSLLRTGGIYGYTF | 16 | TRBD1 | NA | TRBJ1-2 | TRBV28
TGTGCCAGCAGCCAAGATCTTGTGGGCGCCGGTTCACCCCTCCACTTT | CASSQDLVGAGSPLHF | 16 | NA | NA | TRBJ1-6 | TRBV4-2
TGTGCCAGCAGTTACCTAGGGACTAGCCCTTTCCAAGAGACCCAGTACTTC | CASSYLGTSPFQETQYF | 17 | TRBD2 | NA | TRBJ2-5 | TRBV6-2/TRBV6-3
TGTGCCACCAGTACCAGGTCCATCAATGAGCAGTTCTTC | CATSTRSINEQFF | 13 | NA | NA | TRBJ2-1 | TRBV24-1
TGTGCCAGCAGCCACCTACAGGGGAAAGTGGATTCACCCCTCCACTTT | CASSHLQGKVDSPLHF | 16 | TRBD1 | NA | TRBJ1-6 | TRBV3-1/TRBV3-2
TGCGCCAGCAGGATGGGACTAGCGGGGGGGCCCGGTGAGCAGTTCTTC | CASRMGLAGGPGEQFF | 16 | TRBD2 | NA | TRBJ2-1 | TRBV10-2
TGTGCCAGCAGACCCGGGACAGGGGGCGCAGCGAAGGGCTACACCTTC | CASRPGTGGAAKGYTF | 16 | TRBD1 | few | TRBJ1-2 | TRBV5-4
TGTGCCAGCAGCGTAGATGGGCGGGGGAAACTGTTTTTT | CASSVDGRGKLFF | 13 | NA | NA | TRBJ1-4 | TRBV9
TGTGCCAGCTCACACGGGACTAGCGGCACAGATACGCAGTATTTT | CASSHGTSGTDTQYF | 15 | TRBD2 | NA | TRBJ2-3 | TRBV18
TGCAGCGTTGCGACAGGGATGAACACTGAAGCTTTCTTT | CSVATGMNTEAFF | 13 | TRBD1 | once | TRBJ1-1 | TRBV29-1
TGTGCCAGCAGTTTGAATGGACTCTACAATCAGCCCCAGCATTTT | CASSLNGLYNQPQHF | 15 | NA | NA | TRBJ1-5 | TRBV28
TGTGCCAGCAGCCCCAACAGCGGGAGGGGTACAGATACGCAGTATTTT | CASSPNSGRGTDTQYF | 16 | TRBD2 | NA | TRBJ2-3 | TRBV11-1
TGTGCCAGCAGTTCCGACACTGAAGCTTTCTTT | CASSSDTEAFF | 11 | NA | few | TRBJ1-1 | TRBV28
TGTGCCAGCAGTTTTCAGGGTTCCCCCCCTGTGTGGACCCAGTACTTC | CASSFQGSPPVWTQYF | 16 | NA | NA | TRBJ2-5 | TRBV27
TGCAGCACGGCCTATAGCACAGATACGCAGTATTTT | CSTAYSTDTQYF | 12 | NA | NA | TRBJ2-3 | TRBV29-1
TGTGCCAGCAGTGACGGTCCTTCACCCCTCCACTTT | CASSDGPSPLHF | 12 | NA | few | TRBJ1-6 | TRBV25-1
TGTGCCAGCAGCAACAGGGCTAACTATGGCTACACCTTC | CASSNRANYGYTF | 13 | NA | few | TRBJ1-2 | TRBV7-9
TGCGCCAGCCGAGGGGCGGGGGGGAAGAATGAGCAGTTCTTC | CASRGAGGKNEQFF | 14 | TRBD2 | few | TRBJ2-1 | TRBV10-2
TGCAGCGTTGAAATCAGCAATGAGCAGTTCTTC | CSVEISNEQFF | 11 | NA | many | TRBJ2-1 | TRBV29-1
TGCGCCAGCAGCTTGGGGACTAAAACAGATACGCAGTATTTT | CASSLGTKTDTQYF | 14 | NA | NA | TRBJ2-3 | TRBV5-1
TGTGCCAGCAGCTTTCGGACAGGGACGGAAAACACCATATATTTT | CASSFRTGTENTIYF | 15 | TRBD1 | once | TRBJ1-3 | TRBV5-5